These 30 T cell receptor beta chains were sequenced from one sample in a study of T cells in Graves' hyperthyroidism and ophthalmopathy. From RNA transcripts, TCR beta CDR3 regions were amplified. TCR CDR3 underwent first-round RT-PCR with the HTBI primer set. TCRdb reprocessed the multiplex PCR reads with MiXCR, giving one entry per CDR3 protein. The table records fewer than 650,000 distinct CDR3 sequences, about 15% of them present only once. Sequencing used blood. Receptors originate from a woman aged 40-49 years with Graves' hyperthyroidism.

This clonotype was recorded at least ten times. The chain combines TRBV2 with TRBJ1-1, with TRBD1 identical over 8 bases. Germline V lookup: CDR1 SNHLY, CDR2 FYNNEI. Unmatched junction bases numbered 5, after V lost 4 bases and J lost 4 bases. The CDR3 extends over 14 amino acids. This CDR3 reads CASSGTTGGTEAFF. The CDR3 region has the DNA TGTGCCAGCAGTGGAACTACAGGGGGCACTGAAGCTTTCTTT. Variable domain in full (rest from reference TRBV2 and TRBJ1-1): EPEVTQTPSHQVTQMGQEVILRCVPISNHLYFYWYRQILGQKVEFLVSFYNNEISEKSEIFDDQFSVERPDGSNFTLKIRSTKLEDSAMYFCASSGTTGGTEAFFGQGTRLTVV.

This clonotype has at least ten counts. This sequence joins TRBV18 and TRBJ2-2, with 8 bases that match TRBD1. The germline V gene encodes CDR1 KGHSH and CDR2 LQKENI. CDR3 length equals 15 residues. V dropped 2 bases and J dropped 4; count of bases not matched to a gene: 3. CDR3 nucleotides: TGTGCCAGCTCACCAGGACAGGGTGTCACCGGGGAGCTGTTTTTT. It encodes CASSPGQGVTGELFF.

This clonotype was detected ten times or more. CDR3 DNA: TGTGCCAGCAGCCAATTTCGGGGCACCTACAATGAGCAGTTCTTC. This codes for CASSQFRGTYNEQFF. The chain combines TRBV16 with TRBJ2-1; tentatively, D is TRBD1 or TRBD2 (5 bases each). Germline lookup yields CDR1 KGHSY and CDR2 FQNENV. This CDR3 contains 15 residues. V lost 1 base and J lost 2, with 9 bases in between.

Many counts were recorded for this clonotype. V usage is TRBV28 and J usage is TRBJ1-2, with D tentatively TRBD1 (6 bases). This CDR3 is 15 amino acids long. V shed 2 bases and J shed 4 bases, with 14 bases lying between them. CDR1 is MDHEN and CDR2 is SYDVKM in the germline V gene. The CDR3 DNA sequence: TGTGCCAGCAGTTTAGAGGCAGGGGAACTCTATGGCTACACCTTC. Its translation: CASSLEAGELYGYTF.

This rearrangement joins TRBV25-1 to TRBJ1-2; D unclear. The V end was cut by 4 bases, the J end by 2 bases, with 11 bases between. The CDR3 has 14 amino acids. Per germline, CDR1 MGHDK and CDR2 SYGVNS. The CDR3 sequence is CASSGLEGNYGYTF. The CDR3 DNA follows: TGTGCCAGCAGTGGCCTAGAAGGAAACTATGGCTACACCTTC.

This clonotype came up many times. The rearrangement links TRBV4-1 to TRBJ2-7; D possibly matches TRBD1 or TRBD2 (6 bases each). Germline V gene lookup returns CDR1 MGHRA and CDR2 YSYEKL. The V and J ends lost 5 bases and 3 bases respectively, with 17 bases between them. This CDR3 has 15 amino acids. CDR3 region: CASSKSSKGGYEQYF. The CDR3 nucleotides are TGCGCCAGCAGCAAAAGTAGCAAGGGGGGCTACGAGCAGTACTTC.

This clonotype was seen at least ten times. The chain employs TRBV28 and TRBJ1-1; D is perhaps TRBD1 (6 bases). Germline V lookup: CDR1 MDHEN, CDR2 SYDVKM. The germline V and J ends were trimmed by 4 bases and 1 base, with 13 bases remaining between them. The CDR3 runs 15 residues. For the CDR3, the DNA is TGTGCCAGCAGTTCCAATGACAGGAGGAACACTGAAGCTTTCTTT. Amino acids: CASSSNDRRNTEAFF.

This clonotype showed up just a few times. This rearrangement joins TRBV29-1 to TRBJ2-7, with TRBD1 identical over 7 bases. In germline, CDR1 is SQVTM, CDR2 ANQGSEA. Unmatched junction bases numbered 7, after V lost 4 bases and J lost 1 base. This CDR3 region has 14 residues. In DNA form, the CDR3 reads TGCAGCGTTGGGGGACAGTTTAATTCCTACGAGCAGTACTTC. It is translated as CSVGGQFNSYEQYF.

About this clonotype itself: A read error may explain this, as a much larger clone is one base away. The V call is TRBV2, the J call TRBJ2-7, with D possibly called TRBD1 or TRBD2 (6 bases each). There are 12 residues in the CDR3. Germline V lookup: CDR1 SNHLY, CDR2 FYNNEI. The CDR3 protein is CAGSEARGRLYF. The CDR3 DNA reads TGTGCCGGCAGTGAAGCAAGGGGGAGGCTGTACTTC.

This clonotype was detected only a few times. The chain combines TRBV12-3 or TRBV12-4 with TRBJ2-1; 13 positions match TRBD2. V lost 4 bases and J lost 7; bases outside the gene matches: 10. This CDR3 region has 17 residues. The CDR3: CASSSAGTSGNLNEQFF. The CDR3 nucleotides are TGTGCCAGCAGTTCCGCCGGGACTAGCGGGAATCTTAATGAGCAGTTCTTC.

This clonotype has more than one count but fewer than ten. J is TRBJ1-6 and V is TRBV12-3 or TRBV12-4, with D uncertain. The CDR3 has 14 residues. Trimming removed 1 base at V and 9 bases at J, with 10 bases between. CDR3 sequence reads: CASSLGAPVSPLHF. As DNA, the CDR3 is TGTGCCAGCAGTTTAGGGGCGCCAGTTTCACCCCTCCACTTT.

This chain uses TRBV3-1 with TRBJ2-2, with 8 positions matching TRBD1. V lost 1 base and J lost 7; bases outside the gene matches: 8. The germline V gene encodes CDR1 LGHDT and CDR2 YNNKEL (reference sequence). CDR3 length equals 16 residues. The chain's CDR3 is CASSQATGVMDGELFF. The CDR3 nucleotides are TGTGCCAGCAGCCAAGCGACAGGGGTTATGGACGGGGAGCTGTTTTTT. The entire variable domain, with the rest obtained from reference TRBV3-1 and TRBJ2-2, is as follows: DTAVSQTPKYLVTQMGNDKSIKCEQNLGHDTMYWYKQDSKKFLKIMFSYNNKELIINETVPNRFSPKSPDKAHLNLHINSLELGDSAVYFCASSQATGVMDGELFFGEGSRLTVL.

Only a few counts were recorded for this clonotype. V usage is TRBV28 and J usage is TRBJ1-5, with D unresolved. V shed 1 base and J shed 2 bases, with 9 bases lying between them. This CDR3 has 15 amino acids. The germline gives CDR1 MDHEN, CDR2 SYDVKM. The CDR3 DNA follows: TGTGCCAGCAGTTTATCCGGGTTACGCAATCAGCCCCAGCATTTT. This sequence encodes CASSLSGLRNQPQHF.

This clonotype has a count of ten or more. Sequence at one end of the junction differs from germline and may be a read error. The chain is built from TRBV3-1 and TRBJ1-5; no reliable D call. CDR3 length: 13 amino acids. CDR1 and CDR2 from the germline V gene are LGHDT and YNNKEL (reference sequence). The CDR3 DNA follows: TGCGCCAGCAGCCAAGTTTCGGGTCAGCCCCAGCATTTT. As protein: CASSQVSGQPQHF.

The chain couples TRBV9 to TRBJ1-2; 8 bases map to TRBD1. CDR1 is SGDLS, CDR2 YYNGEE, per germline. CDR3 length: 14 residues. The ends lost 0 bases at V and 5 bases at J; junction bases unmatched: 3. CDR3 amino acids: CASSVAGGWYGYTF. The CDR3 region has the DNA TGTGCCAGCAGCGTAGCAGGGGGCTGGTATGGCTACACCTTC.

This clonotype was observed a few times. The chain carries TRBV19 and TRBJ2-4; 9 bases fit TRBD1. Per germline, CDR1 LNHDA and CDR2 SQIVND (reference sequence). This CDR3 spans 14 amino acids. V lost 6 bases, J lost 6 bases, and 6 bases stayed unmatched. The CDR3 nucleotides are TGTGCCAGTAGCCAGACAGGGGGATTAAACATTCAGTACTTC. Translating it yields CASSQTGGLNIQYF.

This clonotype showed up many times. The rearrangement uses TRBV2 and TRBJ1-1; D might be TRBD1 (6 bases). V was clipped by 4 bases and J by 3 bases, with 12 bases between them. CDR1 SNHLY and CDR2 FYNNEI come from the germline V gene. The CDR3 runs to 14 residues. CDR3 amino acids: CASSGLGGDTEAFF. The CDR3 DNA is TGTGCCAGCAGTGGGCTGGGGGGCGACACTGAAGCTTTCTTT.

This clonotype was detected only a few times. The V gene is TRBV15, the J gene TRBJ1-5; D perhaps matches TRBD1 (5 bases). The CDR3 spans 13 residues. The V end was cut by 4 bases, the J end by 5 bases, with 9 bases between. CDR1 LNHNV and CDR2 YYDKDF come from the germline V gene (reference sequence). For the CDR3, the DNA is TGTGCCACCAGCAAGGAGGGGTATCAGCCCCAGCATTTT. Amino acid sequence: CATSKEGYQPQHF.

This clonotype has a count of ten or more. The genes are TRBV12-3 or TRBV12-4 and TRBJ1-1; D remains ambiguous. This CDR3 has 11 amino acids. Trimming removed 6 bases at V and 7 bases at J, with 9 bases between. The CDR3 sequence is CASRTSNEAFF. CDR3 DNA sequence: TGTGCCAGCAGGACTAGTAATGAAGCTTTCTTT.

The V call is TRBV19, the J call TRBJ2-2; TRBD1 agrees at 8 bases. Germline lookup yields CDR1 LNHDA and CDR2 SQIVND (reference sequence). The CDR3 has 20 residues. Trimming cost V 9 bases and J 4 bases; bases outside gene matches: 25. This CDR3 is CARASRGQGGTGRSTGELFF. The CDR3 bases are TGTGCCAGGGCTTCCCGCGGACAGGGCGGTACGGGTAGGAGCACCGGGGAGCTGTTTTTT.

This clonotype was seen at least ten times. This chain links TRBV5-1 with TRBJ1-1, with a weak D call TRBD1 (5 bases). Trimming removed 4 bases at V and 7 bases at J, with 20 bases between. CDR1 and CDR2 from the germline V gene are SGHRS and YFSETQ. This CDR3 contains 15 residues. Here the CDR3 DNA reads TGCGCCAGCAGCCCCACGTCCCAGGGTTCTATTGAAGCTTTCTTT. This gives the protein CASSPTSQGSIEAFF.

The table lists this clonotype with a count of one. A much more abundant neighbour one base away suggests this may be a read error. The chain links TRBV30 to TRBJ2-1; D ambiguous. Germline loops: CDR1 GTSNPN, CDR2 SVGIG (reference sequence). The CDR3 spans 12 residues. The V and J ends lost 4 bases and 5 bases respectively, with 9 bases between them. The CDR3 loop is CAWKKTHNEQFF. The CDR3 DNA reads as TGTGCCTGGAAAAAGACCCACAATGAGCAGTTCTTC. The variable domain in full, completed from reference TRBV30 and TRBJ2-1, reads SQTIHQWPATLVQPVGSPLSLECTVEGTSNPNLYWYRQAAGRGLQLLFYSVGIGQISSEVPQNLSASRPQDRQFILSSKKLLLSDSGFYLCAWKKTHNEQFFGPGTRLTVL.

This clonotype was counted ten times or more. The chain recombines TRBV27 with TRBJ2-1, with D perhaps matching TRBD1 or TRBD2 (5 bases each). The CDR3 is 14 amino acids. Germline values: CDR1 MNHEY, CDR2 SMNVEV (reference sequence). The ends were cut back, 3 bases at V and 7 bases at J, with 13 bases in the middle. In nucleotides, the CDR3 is TGTGCCAGCAGTTTTCTCGGGGCGCATAATGAGCAGTTCTTC. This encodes CASSFLGAHNEQFF.

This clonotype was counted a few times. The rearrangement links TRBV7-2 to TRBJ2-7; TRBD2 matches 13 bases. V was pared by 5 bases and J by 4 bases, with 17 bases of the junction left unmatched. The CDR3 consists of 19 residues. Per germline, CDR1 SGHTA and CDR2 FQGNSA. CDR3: CASSPGLAGEMSRGYEQYF. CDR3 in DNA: TGTGCCAGCAGCCCCGGACTAGCGGGAGAAATGAGTAGAGGGTACGAGCAGTACTTC.

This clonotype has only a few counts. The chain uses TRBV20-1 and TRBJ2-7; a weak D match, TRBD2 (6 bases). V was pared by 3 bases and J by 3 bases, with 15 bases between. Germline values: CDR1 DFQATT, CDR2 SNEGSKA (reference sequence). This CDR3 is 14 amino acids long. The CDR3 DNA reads TGCAGTGCTAGTCGCGGAGGGGAGGACTACGAGCAGTACTTC. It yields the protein CSASRGGEDYEQYF.

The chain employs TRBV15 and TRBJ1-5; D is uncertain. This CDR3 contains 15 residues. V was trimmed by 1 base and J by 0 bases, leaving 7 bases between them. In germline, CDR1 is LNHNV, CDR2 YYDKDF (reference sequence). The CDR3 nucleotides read TGTGCCACCAGCAGAGGACTGTATAGCAATCAGCCCCAGCATTTT. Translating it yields CATSRGLYSNQPQHF. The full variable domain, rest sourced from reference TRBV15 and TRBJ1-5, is DAMVIQNPRYQVTQFGKPVTLSCSQTLNHNVMYWYQQKSSQAPKLLFHYYDKDFNNEADTPDNFQSRRPNTSFCFLDIRSPGLGDTAMYLCATSRGLYSNQPQHFGDGTRLSIL.

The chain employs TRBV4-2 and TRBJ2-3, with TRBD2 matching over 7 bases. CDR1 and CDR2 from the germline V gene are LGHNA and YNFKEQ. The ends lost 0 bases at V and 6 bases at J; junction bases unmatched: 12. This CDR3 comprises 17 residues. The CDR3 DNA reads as TGTGCCAGCAGCCAAGATTCCAGCGGGAAGCTCTTTGATACGCAGTATTTT. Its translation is CASSQDSSGKLFDTQYF.

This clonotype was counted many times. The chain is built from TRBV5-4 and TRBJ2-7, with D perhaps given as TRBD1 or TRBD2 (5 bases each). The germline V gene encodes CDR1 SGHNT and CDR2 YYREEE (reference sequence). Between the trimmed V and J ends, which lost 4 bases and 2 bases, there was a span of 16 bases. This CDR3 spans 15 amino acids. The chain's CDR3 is CASSTTGTDPYEQYF. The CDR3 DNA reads TGTGCCAGCAGCACGACCGGGACCGACCCCTACGAGCAGTACTTC.

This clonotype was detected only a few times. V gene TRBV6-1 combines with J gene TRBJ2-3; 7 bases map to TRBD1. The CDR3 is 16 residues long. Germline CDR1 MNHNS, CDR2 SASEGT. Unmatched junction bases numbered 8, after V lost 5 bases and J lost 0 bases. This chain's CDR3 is CASSLGQASSTDTQYF. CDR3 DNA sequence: TGTGCCAGCAGTCTCGGACAGGCCTCTAGCACAGATACGCAGTATTTT.

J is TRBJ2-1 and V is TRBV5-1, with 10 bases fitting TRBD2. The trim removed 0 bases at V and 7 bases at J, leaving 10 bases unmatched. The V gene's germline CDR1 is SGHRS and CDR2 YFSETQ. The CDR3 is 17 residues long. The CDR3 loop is CASSLGLLAGGPNEQFF. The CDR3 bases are TGCGCCAGCAGCTTGGGGCTATTAGCGGGAGGCCCTAATGAGCAGTTCTTC.